This T cell receptor (beta chain) was retrieved from a study of blood T cell repertoires in COVID-19. About the study: Both acute and convalescent COVID-19 samples were obtained from the United States, Italy and Spain.

The repertoire was sequenced with immunoSEQ multiplex PCR; TCRdb's copy has only in-frame clones and lacks some. The sample lists 95,000 to 150,000 clones; 71% were seen once. This receptor was taken from a human donor with acute or convalescent COVID-19. The donor label of this sample is uncertain. The sample comprised peripheral blood.

This CDR3 is CASSYSGRGSGNEQFF. DNA for the CDR3: TGTGCCAGCAGTTACTCGGGCAGGGGGTCTGGTAATGAGCAGTTCTTC. The chain recombines TRBV6-5 with TRBJ2-1; 7 bases fit TRBD1. The CDR3 contains 16 residues. V dropped 0 bases and J dropped 7; count of bases not matched to a gene: 9. Germline V gene data show CDR1 as MNHEY and CDR2 as SVGAGI.